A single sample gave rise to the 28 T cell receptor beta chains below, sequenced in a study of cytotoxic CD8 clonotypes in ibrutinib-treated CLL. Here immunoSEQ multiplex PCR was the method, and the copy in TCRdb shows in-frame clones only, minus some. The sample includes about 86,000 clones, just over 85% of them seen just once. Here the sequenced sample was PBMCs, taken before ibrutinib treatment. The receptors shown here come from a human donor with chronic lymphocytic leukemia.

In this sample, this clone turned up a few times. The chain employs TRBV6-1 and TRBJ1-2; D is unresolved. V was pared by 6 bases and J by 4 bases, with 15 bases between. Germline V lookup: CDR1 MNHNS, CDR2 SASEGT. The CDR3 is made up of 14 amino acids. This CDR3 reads CASRPLNTIYGYTF. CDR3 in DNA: TGTGCCAGCAGGCCCTTAAATACCATCTATGGCTACACCTTC.

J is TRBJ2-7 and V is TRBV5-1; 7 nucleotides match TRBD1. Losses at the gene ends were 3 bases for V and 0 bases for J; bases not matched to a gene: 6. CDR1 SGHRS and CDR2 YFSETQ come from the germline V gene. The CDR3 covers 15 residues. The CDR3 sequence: CASSSRDSISYEQYF. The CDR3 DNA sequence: TGCGCCAGCAGCTCCCGGGACAGTATCTCCTACGAGCAGTACTTC. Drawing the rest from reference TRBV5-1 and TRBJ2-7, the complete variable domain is KAGVTQTPRYLIKTRGQQVTLSCSPISGHRSVSWYQQTPGQGLQFLFEYFSETQRNKGNFPGRFSGRQFSNSRSEMNVSTLELGDSALYLCASSSRDSISYEQYFGPGTRLTVT.

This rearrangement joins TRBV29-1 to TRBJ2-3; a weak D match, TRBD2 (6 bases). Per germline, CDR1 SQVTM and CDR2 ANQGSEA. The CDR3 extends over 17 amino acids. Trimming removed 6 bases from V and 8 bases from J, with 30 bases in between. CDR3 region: CSVEGFRGTVFSGTQYF. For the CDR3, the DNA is TGCAGCGTGGAGGGCTTCCGAGGGACGGTGTTTTCGGGTACGCAGTATTTT.

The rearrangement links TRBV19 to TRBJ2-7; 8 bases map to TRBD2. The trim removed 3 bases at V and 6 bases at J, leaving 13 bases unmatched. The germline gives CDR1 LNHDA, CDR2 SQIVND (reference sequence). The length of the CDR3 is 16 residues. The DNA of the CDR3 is TGTGCCAGTAGTATTAGCGGGACTTTACTCCACGGCGAGCAGTACTTC. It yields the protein CASSISGTLLHGEQYF.

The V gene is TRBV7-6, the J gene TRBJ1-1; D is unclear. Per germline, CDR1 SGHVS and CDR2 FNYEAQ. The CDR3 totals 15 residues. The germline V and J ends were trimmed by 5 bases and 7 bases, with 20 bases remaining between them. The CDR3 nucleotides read TGTGCCAGCAGCCCGTCACGCGCCGGCCCCCTTGAAGCTTTCTTT. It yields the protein CASSPSRAGPLEAFF.

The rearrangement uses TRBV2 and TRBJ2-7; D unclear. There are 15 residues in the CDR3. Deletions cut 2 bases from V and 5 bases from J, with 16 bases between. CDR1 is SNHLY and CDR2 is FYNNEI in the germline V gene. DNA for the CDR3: TGTGCCAGCAGTGAATTGGCCGAAACGAACCACGAGCAGTACTTC. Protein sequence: CASSELAETNHEQYF.

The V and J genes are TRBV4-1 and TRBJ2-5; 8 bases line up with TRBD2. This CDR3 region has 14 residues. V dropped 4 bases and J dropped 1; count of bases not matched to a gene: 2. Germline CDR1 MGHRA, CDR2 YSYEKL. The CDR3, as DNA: TGCGCCAGCAGCCGGACTAGCCCCCAAGAGACCCAGTACTTC. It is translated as CASSRTSPQETQYF.

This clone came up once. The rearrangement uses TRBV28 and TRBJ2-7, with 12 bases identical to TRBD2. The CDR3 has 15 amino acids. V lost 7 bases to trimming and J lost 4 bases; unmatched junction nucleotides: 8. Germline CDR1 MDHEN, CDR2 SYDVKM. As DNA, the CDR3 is TGTGCCAGCACCCCAGGACTAGCGGGATCTTACGAGCAGTACTTC. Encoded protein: CASTPGLAGSYEQYF.

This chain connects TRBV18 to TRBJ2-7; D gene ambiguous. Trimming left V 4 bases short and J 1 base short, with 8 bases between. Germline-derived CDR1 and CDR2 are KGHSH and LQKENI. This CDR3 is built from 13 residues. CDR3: CASSLDGSYEQYF. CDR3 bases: TGTGCCAGCTCACTGGACGGTTCCTACGAGCAGTACTTC.

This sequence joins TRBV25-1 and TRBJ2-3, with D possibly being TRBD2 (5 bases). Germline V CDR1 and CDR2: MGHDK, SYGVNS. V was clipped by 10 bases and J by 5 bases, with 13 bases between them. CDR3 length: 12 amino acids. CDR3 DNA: TGTGCCACCCGGACTGACGGAGATACGCAGTATTTT. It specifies CATRTDGDTQYF. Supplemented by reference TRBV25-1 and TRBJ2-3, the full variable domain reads EADIYQTPRYLVIGTGKKITLECSQTMGHDKMYWYQQDPGMELHLIHYSYGVNSTEKGDLSSESTVSRIRTEHFPLTLESARPSHTSQYLCATRTDGDTQYFGPGTRLTVL.

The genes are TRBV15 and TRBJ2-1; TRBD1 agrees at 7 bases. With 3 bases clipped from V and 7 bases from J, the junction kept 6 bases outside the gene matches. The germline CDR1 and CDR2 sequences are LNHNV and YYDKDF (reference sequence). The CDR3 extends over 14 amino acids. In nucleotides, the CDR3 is TGTGCCACCAGCAGTAGAAAGGACAGGAATGAGCAGTTCTTC. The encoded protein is CATSSRKDRNEQFF.

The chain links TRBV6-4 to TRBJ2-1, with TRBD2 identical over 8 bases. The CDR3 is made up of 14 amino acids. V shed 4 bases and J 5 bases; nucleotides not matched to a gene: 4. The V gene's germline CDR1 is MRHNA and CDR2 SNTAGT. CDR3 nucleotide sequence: TGTGCCAGCAGTGCGCTAGCGGGTAACAATGAGCAGTTCTTC. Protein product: CASSALAGNNEQFF.

The CDR3: CASKPHRWSGFQEGAREKLFF. CDR3 DNA sequence: TGTGCCAGCAAACCCCATCGCTGGAGTGGGTTCCAGGAGGGGGCACGGGAAAAACTGTTTTTT. V usage is TRBV28 and J usage is TRBJ1-4; 7 positions match TRBD1. Germline loops: CDR1 MDHEN, CDR2 SYDVKM. J was trimmed by 8 bases and V by 7 bases; bases with no gene match: 31. This CDR3 is built from 21 residues.

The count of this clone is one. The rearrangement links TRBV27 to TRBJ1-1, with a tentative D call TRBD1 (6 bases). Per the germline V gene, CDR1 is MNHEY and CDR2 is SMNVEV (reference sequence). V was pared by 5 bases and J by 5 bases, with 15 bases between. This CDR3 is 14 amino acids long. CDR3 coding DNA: TGTGCCAGCAGTCCCCGGGGGAGGGGGACTGAAGCTTTCTTT. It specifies CASSPRGRGTEAFF.

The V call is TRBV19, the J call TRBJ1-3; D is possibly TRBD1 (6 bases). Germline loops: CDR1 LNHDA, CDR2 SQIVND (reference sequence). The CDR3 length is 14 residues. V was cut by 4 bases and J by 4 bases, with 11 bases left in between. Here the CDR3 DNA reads TGTGCCAGTAGTACCTATGGACAGGGAAACACCATATATTTT. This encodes CASSTYGQGNTIYF.

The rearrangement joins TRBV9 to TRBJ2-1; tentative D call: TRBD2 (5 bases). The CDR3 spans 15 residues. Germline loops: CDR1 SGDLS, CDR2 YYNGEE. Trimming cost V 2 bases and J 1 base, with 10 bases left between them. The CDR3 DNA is TGTGCCAGCAGCGTGTCCAGAGGGTCCTACAATGAGCAGTTCTTC. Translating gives CASSVSRGSYNEQFF.

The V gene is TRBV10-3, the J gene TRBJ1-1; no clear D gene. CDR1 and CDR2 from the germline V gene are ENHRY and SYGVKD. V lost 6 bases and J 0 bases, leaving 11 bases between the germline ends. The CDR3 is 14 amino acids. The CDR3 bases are TGTGCCATCAGAGATAGGACGGTGAACACTGAAGCTTTCTTT. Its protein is CAIRDRTVNTEAFF.

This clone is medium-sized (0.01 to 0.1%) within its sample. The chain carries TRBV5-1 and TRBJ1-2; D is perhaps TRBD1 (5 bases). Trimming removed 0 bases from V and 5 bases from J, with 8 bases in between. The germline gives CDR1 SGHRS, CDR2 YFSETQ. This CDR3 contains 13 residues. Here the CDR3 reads CASSLDQGYGYTF. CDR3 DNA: TGCGCCAGCAGCTTGGATCAGGGATATGGCTACACCTTC.

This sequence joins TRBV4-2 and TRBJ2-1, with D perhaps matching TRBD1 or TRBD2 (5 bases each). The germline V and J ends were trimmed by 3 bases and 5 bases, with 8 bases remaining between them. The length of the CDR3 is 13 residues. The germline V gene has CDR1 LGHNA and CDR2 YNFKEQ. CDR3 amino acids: CASSQGPNNEQFF. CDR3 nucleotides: TGTGCCAGCAGCCAGGGACCGAACAATGAGCAGTTCTTC.

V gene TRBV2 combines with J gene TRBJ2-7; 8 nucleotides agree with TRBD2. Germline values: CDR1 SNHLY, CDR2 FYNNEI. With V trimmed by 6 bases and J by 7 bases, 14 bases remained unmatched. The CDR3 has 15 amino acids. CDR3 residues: CASRGPEAGVGEQYF. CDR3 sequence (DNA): TGTGCCAGCAGGGGGCCGGAAGCGGGAGTAGGGGAGCAGTACTTC. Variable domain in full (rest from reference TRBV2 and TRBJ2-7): EPEVTQTPSHQVTQMGQEVILRCVPISNHLYFYWYRQILGQKVEFLVSFYNNEISEKSEIFDDQFSVERPDGSNFTLKIRSTKLEDSAMYFCASRGPEAGVGEQYFGPGTRLTVT.

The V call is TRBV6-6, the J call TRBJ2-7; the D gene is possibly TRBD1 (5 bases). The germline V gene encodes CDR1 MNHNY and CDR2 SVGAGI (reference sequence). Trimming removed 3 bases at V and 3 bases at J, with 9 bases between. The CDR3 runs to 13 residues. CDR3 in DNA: TGTGCCAGCAGTTATTCAGGGATCTACGAGCAGTACTTC. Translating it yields CASSYSGIYEQYF.

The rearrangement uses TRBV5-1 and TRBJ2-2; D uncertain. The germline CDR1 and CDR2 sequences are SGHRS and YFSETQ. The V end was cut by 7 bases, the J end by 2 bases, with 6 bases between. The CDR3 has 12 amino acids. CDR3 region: CASGTNTGELFF. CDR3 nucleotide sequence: TGCGCCAGCGGCACAAACACCGGGGAGCTGTTTTTT. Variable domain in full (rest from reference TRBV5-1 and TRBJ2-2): KAGVTQTPRYLIKTRGQQVTLSCSPISGHRSVSWYQQTPGQGLQFLFEYFSETQRNKGNFPGRFSGRQFSNSRSEMNVSTLELGDSALYLCASGTNTGELFFGEGSRLTVL.

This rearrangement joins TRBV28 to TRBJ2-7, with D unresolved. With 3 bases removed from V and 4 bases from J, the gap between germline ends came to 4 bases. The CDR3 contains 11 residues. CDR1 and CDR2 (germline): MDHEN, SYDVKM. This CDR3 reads CASSLGYEQYF. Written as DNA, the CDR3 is TGTGCCAGCAGTTTGGGGTACGAGCAGTACTTC. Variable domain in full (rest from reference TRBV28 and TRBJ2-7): DVKVTQSSRYLVKRTGEKVFLECVQDMDHENMFWYRQDPGLGLRLIYFSYDVKMKEKGDIPEGYSVSREKKERFSLILESASTNQTSMYLCASSLGYEQYFGPGTRLTVT.

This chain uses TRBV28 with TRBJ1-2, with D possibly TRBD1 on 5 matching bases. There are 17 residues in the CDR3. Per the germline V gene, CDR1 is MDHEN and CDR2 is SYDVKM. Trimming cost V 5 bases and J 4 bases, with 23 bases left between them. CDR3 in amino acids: CASSPGGKGLEGYGYTF. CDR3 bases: TGTGCCAGCAGTCCCGGGGGGAAGGGCCTAGAGGGCTATGGCTACACCTTC.

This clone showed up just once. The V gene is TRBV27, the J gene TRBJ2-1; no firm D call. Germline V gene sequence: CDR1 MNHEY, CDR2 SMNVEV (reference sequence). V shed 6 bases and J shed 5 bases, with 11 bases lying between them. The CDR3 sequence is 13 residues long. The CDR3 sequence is CASSLKIDNEQFF. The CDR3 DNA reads TGTGCCAGCAGCCTAAAAATTGACAATGAGCAGTTCTTC.

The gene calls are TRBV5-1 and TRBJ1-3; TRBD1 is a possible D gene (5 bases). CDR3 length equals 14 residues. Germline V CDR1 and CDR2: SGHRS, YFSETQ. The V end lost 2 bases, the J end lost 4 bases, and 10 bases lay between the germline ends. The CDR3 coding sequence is TGCGCCAGCAGCTTCGGGGCCAGCGGAAACACCATATATTTT. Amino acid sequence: CASSFGASGNTIYF.

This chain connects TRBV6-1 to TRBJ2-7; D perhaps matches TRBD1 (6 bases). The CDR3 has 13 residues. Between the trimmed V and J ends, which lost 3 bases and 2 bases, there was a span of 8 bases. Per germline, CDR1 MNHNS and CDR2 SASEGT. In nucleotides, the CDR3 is TGTGCCAGCAGTGATACAGGGACCTACGAGCAGTACTTC. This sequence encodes CASSDTGTYEQYF.

The CDR3 region is CASSLPGQGYGYTF. The CDR3 bases are TGTGCCAGCAGCTTACCTGGACAGGGATATGGCTACACCTTC. The genes are TRBV7-2 and TRBJ1-2, with 8 positions matching TRBD1. V shed 2 bases and J 5 bases; nucleotides not matched to a gene: 4. The CDR3 totals 14 residues. In germline, CDR1 is SGHTA, CDR2 FQGNSA.